One and the same sample provided the 24 T cell receptor beta chains below, sequenced in a study of shared clonotypes between healthy human individuals. TCRdb keeps only in-frame clones here, not all; method: immunoSEQ multiplex PCR. There are around 1,900,000 clones in the sample; around 93% occur only once, and around 1.7% lies in the top ten. CD45RO-negative, CCR7-selected cells formed the naive CD8 fraction, which excluded terminally differentiated effector memory CD45RA+ cells. The sample consisted of naive CD8+ T cells from PBMCs. Source of these receptors: a man aged 18 to 35 in good health. Some clones in this sample may be carry-over from other donors' samples.

The chain links TRBV5-1 to TRBJ1-5, with no clear D. CDR3 length equals 16 residues. Germline assignment: CDR1 SGHRS and CDR2 YFSETQ. The V gene lost 4 bases and the J gene lost 7 bases, with 21 bases spanning the gap. The CDR3 region is CASSPASQVLFQPQHF. In DNA form, the CDR3 reads TGCGCCAGCAGCCCTGCATCCCAGGTCCTTTTCCAGCCCCAGCATTTT.

The CDR3 DNA reads as TGTGCCAGCAGTCCCCGGGACCGTCGACCCGGGGAGCTGTTTTTT. Its protein is CASSPRDRRPGELFF. The chain combines TRBV2 with TRBJ2-2, with D perhaps matching TRBD1 or TRBD2 (5 bases each). Trimming left V 5 bases short and J 6 bases short, with 16 bases between. The CDR3 is 15 amino acids. Per germline, CDR1 SNHLY and CDR2 FYNNEI. Full variable domain (missing parts from reference TRBV2 and TRBJ2-2): EPEVTQTPSHQVTQMGQEVILRCVPISNHLYFYWYRQILGQKVEFLVSFYNNEISEKSEIFDDQFSVERPDGSNFTLKIRSTKLEDSAMYFCASSPRDRRPGELFFGEGSRLTVL.

This chain joins TRBV27 and TRBJ1-1; TRBD1 is a possible D gene (6 bases). CDR3 length: 18 amino acids. Trimming removed 5 bases from V and 3 bases from J, with 25 bases in between. Germline V gene lookup returns CDR1 MNHEY and CDR2 SMNVEV (reference sequence). CDR3 bases: TGTGCCAGCAGTGGTCTGACAGGCGTGCAGAAGGGGGACACTGAAGCTTTCTTT. Amino acids: CASSGLTGVQKGDTEAFF.

The rearrangement joins TRBV9 to TRBJ2-1; 11 bases align to TRBD2. The germline CDR1 and CDR2 sequences are SGDLS and YYNGEE. J was trimmed by 5 bases and V by 0 bases; bases with no gene match: 4. CDR3 length: 16 residues. The CDR3 spells CASSVGGTSGHNEQFF. The CDR3 DNA sequence: TGTGCCAGCAGCGTAGGGGGGACTAGCGGACACAATGAGCAGTTCTTC. Variable domain in full (rest from reference TRBV9 and TRBJ2-1): DSGVTQTPKHLITATGQRVTLRCSPRSGDLSVYWYQQSLDQGLQFLIQYYNGEERAKGNILERFSAQQFPDLHSELNLSSLELGDSALYFCASSVGGTSGHNEQFFGPGTRLTVL.

The chain is built from TRBV4-2 and TRBJ2-7, with D unclear. CDR3 length: 14 residues. Germline V lookup: CDR1 LGHNA, CDR2 YNFKEQ. Trimming pared 2 bases from V and 6 bases from J, leaving 14 bases between. The CDR3 loop reads CASSQIHQAREQYF. The CDR3 DNA follows: TGTGCCAGCAGCCAAATACACCAGGCCCGCGAGCAGTACTTC.

This chain joins TRBV19 and TRBJ2-3; a weak D match, TRBD2 (5 bases). The CDR3 runs 16 residues. The ends were cut back, 5 bases at V and 4 bases at J, with 19 bases in the middle. Looked up from germline, CDR1 is LNHDA and CDR2 is SQIVND (reference sequence). Here the CDR3 DNA reads TGTGCCAGTAGTTCAGGAGGCCTCAGTGTGGCAGATACGCAGTATTTT. Its translation: CASSSGGLSVADTQYF.

The chain uses TRBV2 and TRBJ2-1; possible D gene TRBD2, 6 bases. CDR1 and CDR2 (germline): SNHLY, FYNNEI. CDR3 length: 16 amino acids. V dropped 5 bases and J dropped 1 base, with 15 bases sitting between them. DNA for the CDR3: TGTGCCAGCAGTACGGACTATCCCCCATCCTACAATGAGCAGTTCTTC. Its translation: CASSTDYPPSYNEQFF.

The V and J genes are TRBV28 and TRBJ2-2; a possible D gene is TRBD1 (7 bases). V lost 7 bases to trimming and J lost 3 bases, with 18 bases between them. From germline, CDR1 is MDHEN and CDR2 SYDVKM. The CDR3 has 16 amino acids. CDR3 loop: CASNPRRGLDTGELFF. The CDR3 DNA reads as TGTGCCAGCAATCCTAGGAGGGGGCTGGACACCGGGGAGCTGTTTTTT.

The V gene is TRBV19, the J gene TRBJ1-2; D gene ambiguous. This CDR3 contains 15 residues. Trimming removed 5 bases at V and 7 bases at J, with 20 bases between. Per germline, CDR1 LNHDA and CDR2 SQIVND (reference sequence). The CDR3 bases are TGTGCCAGTAGTGCGCGGACGGAAATCTGGTCTGGCTACACCTTC. Amino acid sequence: CASSARTEIWSGYTF.

The V call is TRBV15, the J call TRBJ2-2, with a weak D call TRBD2 (7 bases). Trimming pared 5 bases from V and 2 bases from J, leaving 12 bases between. The CDR3 extends over 15 amino acids. Germline values: CDR1 LNHNV, CDR2 YYDKDF (reference sequence). The DNA for the CDR3 is TGTGCCACCAGCGGGAGGGGGATAAACACCGGGGAGCTGTTTTTT. It yields the protein CATSGRGINTGELFF.

The chain links TRBV19 to TRBJ1-5, with TRBD1 matching 8 bases. The CDR3 has 16 amino acids. The germline V gene has CDR1 LNHDA and CDR2 SQIVND (reference sequence). V gave up 9 bases and J gave up 0 bases; unmatched junction bases: 10. The CDR3 sequence: CASKADRDYSNQPQHF. The CDR3 nucleotides are TGTGCCAGCAAAGCGGACAGGGATTATAGCAATCAGCCCCAGCATTTT.

The V and J genes are TRBV28 and TRBJ2-1, with 10 bases that match TRBD1. The CDR3 consists of 14 residues. The ends lost 8 bases at V and 4 bases at J; junction bases unmatched: 5. Germline V gene lookup returns CDR1 MDHEN and CDR2 SYDVKM. The CDR3 region has the DNA TGTGCCAGCGCCGGGACAGGGGAATACAATGAGCAGTTCTTC. Amino acids: CASAGTGEYNEQFF.

The V call is TRBV9, the J call TRBJ1-4, with 10 bases aligning to TRBD1. CDR3 length: 16 residues. Germline V lookup: CDR1 SGDLS, CDR2 YYNGEE. V shed 3 bases, J shed 6 bases, and the junction held 8 bases outside the gene matches. In nucleotides, the CDR3 is TGTGCCAGCAGCGCCTTCCCCGGGACAGGGGATGAAAAACTGTTTTTT. This codes for CASSAFPGTGDEKLFF.

The V call is TRBV27, the J call TRBJ2-6; 8 bases agree with TRBD1. Per germline, CDR1 MNHEY and CDR2 SMNVEV (reference sequence). The J segment lost 3 bases and the V segment lost 7 bases, leaving 11 bases of the junction unmatched. The CDR3 runs to 17 residues. As DNA, the CDR3 is TGTGCCAGCACCCCCGGGACAGGATGGTTTGGGGCCAACGTCCTGACTTTC. This codes for CASTPGTGWFGANVLTF.

The chain employs TRBV5-6 and TRBJ1-2; 8 bases fit TRBD1. The CDR3 is 14 residues long. After removal of 3 bases from V and 8 bases from J, the junction contained 9 bases not matched to a gene. Per the germline V gene, CDR1 is SGHDT and CDR2 is YYEEEE. The CDR3 spells CASSWGQAAWGYTF. The CDR3 region has the DNA TGTGCCAGCAGCTGGGGACAGGCGGCGTGGGGCTACACCTTC.

The chain couples TRBV7-8 to TRBJ2-7; 7 nucleotides match TRBD2. Unmatched junction bases numbered 5, after V lost 3 bases and J lost 0 bases. In germline, CDR1 is SGHVS, CDR2 FQNEAQ. CDR3 length: 15 residues. CDR3 coding DNA: TGTGCCAGCAGCTTTCAGGGCGGGAGCTCCTACGAGCAGTACTTC. This gives the protein CASSFQGGSSYEQYF.

The CDR3 region is CASSSRAVSYNEQFF. DNA for the CDR3: TGTGCCAGCAGTTCCCGAGCGGTTTCCTACAATGAGCAGTTCTTC. This chain connects TRBV28 to TRBJ2-1; maybe TRBD2 (5 bases). Between the trimmed V and J ends, which lost 4 bases and 1 base, there was a span of 11 bases. The CDR3 length is 15 residues. The germline gives CDR1 MDHEN, CDR2 SYDVKM.

The chain joins TRBV2 to TRBJ1-4, with 9 bases that match TRBD1. Germline V gene data show CDR1 as SNHLY and CDR2 as FYNNEI. V lost 5 bases to trimming and J lost 8 bases; unmatched junction nucleotides: 9. The CDR3 has 15 residues. CDR3 in amino acids: CASSPTGGVQEKLFF. Here the CDR3 DNA reads TGTGCCAGCAGTCCTACAGGGGGCGTTCAAGAAAAACTGTTTTTT.

V is TRBV10-1 and J is TRBJ2-5; a weak D match, TRBD1 (5 bases). Trimming removed 4 bases at V and 1 base at J, with 10 bases between. In germline, CDR1 is WNHNN, CDR2 SYGVQD (reference sequence). The CDR3 consists of 14 residues. The CDR3 loop reads CASSARDIQETQYF. The CDR3 coding sequence is TGCGCCAGCAGTGCCAGGGATATCCAAGAGACCCAGTACTTC.

The J gene is TRBJ1-2, the V gene TRBV5-6, with TRBD1 matching over 8 bases. This CDR3 is built from 14 residues. Germline CDR1 reads SGHDT; CDR2 reads YYEEEE. The V gene end was trimmed by 6 bases and the J gene end by 6 bases; junction bases not matched to a gene: 10. Here the CDR3 reads CASTLGQGLHGYTF. CDR3 nucleotide sequence: TGTGCCAGCACCTTAGGACAGGGCTTGCATGGCTACACCTTC.

The rearrangement joins TRBV10-3 to TRBJ2-7; D possibly matches TRBD1 or TRBD2 (5 bases each). The CDR3 covers 16 residues. Trimming removed 3 bases at V and 3 bases at J, with 18 bases between. Germline assignment: CDR1 ENHRY and CDR2 SYGVKD. CDR3 sequence (DNA): TGTGCCATCAGTGATAAGAAAACTCAGAGGGGCTACGAGCAGTACTTC. It yields the protein CAISDKKTQRGYEQYF.

This rearrangement joins TRBV27 to TRBJ1-1; the D gene is possibly TRBD1 (5 bases). The CDR3 has 13 residues. V lost 5 bases and J 0 bases, leaving 7 bases between the germline ends. CDR1 and CDR2 from the germline V gene are MNHEY and SMNVEV (reference sequence). CDR3 in amino acids: CASSRQMNTEAFF. CDR3 nucleotides: TGTGCCAGCAGTAGACAGATGAACACTGAAGCTTTCTTT.

The chain couples TRBV5-5 to TRBJ2-4, with 9 positions matching TRBD1. The germline V gene has CDR1 SGHKS and CDR2 YYEKEE (reference sequence). V lost 3 bases, J lost 5 bases, and 3 bases stayed unmatched. This CDR3 has 14 residues. CDR3 loop: CASSSGTGQNIQYF. In nucleotides, the CDR3 is TGTGCCAGCAGCTCGGGGACAGGGCAAAACATTCAGTACTTC. Full variable domain (missing parts from reference TRBV5-5 and TRBJ2-4): DAGVTQSPTHLIKTRGQQVTLRCSPISGHKSVSWYQQVLGQGPQFIFQYYEKEERGRGNFPDRFSARQFPNYSSELNVNALLLGDSALYLCASSSGTGQNIQYFGAGTRLSVL.

The chain employs TRBV2 and TRBJ2-1, with 9 positions matching TRBD2. The CDR3 is 18 residues long. The trim removed 6 bases at V and 0 bases at J, leaving 12 bases unmatched. Germline CDR1 reads SNHLY; CDR2 reads FYNNEI. CDR3 loop: CASRRLAAPRSSYNEQFF. The CDR3 DNA reads as TGTGCCAGCAGGCGACTAGCGGCGCCCCGTAGCTCCTACAATGAGCAGTTCTTC.